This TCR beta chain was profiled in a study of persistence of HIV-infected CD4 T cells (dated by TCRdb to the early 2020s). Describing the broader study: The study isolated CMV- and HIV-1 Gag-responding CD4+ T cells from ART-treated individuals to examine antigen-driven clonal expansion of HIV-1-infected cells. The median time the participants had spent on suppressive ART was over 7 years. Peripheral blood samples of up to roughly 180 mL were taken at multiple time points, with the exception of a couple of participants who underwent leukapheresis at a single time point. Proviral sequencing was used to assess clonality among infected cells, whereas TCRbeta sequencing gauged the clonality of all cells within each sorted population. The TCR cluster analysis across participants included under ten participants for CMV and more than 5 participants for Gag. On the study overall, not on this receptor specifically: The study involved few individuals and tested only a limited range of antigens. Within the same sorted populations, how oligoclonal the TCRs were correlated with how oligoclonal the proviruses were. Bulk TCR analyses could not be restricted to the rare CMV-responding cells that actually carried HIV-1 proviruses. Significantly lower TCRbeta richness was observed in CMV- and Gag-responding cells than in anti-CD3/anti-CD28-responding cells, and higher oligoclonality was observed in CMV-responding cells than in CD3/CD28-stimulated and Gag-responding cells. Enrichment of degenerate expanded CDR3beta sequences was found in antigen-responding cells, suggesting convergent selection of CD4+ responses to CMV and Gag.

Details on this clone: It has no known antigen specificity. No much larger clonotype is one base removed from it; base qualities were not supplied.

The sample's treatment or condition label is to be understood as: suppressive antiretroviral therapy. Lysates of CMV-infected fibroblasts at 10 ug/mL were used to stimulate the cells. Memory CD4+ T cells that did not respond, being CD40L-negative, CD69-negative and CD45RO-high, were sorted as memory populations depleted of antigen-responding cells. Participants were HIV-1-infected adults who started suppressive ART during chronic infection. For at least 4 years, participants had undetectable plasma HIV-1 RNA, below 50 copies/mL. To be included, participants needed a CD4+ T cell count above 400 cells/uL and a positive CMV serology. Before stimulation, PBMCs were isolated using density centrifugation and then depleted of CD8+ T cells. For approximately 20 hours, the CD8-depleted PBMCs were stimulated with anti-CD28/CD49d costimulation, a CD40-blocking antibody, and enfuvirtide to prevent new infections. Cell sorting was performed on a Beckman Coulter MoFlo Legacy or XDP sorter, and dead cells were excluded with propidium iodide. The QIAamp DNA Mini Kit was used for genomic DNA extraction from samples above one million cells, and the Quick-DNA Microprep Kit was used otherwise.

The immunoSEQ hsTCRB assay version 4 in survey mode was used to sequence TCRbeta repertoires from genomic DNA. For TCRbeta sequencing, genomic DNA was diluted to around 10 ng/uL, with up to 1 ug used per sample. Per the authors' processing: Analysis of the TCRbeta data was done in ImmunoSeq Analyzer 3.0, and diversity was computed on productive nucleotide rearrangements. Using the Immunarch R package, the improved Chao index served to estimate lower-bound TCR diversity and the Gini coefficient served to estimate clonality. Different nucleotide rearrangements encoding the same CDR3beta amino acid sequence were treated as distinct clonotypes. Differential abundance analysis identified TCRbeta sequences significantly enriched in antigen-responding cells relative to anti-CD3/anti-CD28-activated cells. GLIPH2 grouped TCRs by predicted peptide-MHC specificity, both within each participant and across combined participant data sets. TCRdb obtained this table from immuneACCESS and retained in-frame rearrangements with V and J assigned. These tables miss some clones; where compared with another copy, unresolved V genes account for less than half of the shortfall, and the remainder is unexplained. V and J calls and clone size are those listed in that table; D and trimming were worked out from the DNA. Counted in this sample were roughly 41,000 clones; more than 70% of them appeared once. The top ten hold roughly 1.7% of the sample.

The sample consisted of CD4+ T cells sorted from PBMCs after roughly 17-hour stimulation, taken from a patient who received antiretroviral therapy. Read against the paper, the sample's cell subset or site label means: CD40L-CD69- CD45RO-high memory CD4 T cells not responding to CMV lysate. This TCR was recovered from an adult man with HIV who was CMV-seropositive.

This receptor carries the CDR3 CASSSGTGRTGELFF. The nucleotides are TGTGCCAGCTCATCCGGGACAGGCCGGACCGGGGAGCTGTTTTTT. The V and J segments used are TRBV18 and TRBJ2-2, and 8 bases in between align with TRBD1. The germline V gene specifies KGHSH as CDR1 and LQKENI as CDR2. The CDR3 goes from the cysteine to the phenylalanine over 15 residues. Only the CDR3 DNA is retained, 45 bases long and in frame from the first base. Compared with germline, V lacks 5 bases and J lacks 5 bases; bases without a gene match: 7.